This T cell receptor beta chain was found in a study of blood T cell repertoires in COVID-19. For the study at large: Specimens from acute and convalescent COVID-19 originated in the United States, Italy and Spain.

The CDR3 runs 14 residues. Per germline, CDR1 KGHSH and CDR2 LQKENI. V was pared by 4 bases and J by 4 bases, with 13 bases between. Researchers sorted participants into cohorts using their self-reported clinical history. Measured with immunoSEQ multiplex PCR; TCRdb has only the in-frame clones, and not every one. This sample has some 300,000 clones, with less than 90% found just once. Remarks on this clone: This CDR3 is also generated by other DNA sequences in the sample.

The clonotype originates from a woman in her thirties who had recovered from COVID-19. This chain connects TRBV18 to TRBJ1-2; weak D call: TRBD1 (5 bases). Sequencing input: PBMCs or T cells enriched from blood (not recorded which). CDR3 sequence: CASSQRGDSYGYTF. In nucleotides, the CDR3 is TGTGCCAGCTCACAACGAGGGGACTCCTATGGCTACACCTTC. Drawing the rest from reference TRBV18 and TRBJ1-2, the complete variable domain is NAGVMQNPRHLVRRRGQEARLRCSPMKGHSHVYWYRQLPEEGLKFMVYLQKENIIDESGMPKERFSAEFPKEGPSILRIQQVVRGDSAAYFCASSQRGDSYGYTFGSGTRLTVV.